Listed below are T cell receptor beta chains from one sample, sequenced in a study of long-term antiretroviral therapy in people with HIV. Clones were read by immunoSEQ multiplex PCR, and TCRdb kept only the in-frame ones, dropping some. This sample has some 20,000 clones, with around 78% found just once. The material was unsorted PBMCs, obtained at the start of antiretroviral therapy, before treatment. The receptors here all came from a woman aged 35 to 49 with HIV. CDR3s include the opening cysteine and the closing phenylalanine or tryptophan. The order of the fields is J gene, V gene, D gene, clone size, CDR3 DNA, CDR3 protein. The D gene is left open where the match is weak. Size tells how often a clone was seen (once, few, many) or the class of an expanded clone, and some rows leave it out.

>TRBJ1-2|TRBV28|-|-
TGTGCCAGCAGCGCTCCAGGGGCGAGTAACTATGGCTACACCTTC
CASSAPGASNYGYTF
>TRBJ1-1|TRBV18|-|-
TGTGCCAGCAGCCTGATCGGGACAACTATGAACACTGAAGCTTTCTTT
CASSLIGTTMNTEAFF
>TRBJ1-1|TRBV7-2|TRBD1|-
TGTGCCAGCAGCAGACAGGGGCGAACTGAAGCTTTCTTT
CASSRQGRTEAFF
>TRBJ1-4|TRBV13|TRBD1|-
TGTGCCAGCAGCTTATGGGGACAGAGGCCTCTTAAACTGTTTTTT
CASSLWGQRPLKLFF
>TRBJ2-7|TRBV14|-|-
TGTGCCAGCAGCTTAGGGGGGGGATTCTACGAGCAGTACTTC
CASSLGGGFYEQYF
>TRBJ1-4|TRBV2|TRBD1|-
TGTGCCAGCAGTGACACCAGGGGGCTGGAAGAAAAACTGTTTTTT
CASSDTRGLEEKLFF
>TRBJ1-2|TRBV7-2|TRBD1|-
TGTGCCAGCAGCCCAGCGGGGCAGGGGGCGAGTGGCTACACCTTC
CASSPAGQGASGYTF
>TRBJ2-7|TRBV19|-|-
TGTGCCACCATAGGTCTCTCCTACGAGCAGTACTTC
CATIGLSYEQYF
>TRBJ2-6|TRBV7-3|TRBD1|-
TGTGCCAGCAGCTTATTGGGACAGGATACCTCTGGGGCCAACGTCCTGACTTTC
CASSLLGQDTSGANVLTF
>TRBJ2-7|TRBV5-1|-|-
TGCGCCAGCAGACACACGTCTTCGAACGATTACGAGCAGTACTTC
CASRHTSSNDYEQYF
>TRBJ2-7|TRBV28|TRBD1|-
TGTGCCAGCAGTTTCTCGGGACAGGGAGGGTGGGGGACCTACGAGCAGTACTTC
CASSFSGQGGWGTYEQYF
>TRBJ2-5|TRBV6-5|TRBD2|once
TGTGCCAGCACCAGAGTAGCGGGGGACCAAGAGACCCAGTACTTC
CASTRVAGDQETQYF
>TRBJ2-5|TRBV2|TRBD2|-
TGTGCCAGCAGCCCGAGAACTAGCGGGGTAGAGACCCAGTACTTC
CASSPRTSGVETQYF
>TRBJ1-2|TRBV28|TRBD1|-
TGTGCCAGCAGTCCCCCCCTACAGGGGGCGGCCTATGGCTACACCTTC
CASSPPLQGAAYGYTF
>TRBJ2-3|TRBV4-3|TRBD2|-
TGCGCCAGCAGCCAAGTCCGAGCGGGGGGGCGCACAGATACGCAGTATTTT
CASSQVRAGGRTDTQYF
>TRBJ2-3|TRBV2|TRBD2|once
TGTGCCAGCAGGCGAAGCGGGGGGGGCACAGATACGCAGTATTTT
CASRRSGGGTDTQYF
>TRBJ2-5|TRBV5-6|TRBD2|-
TGTGCCAGCAGCCCCGAGTTCGGGGGGGAGACCCAGTACTTC
CASSPEFGGETQYF
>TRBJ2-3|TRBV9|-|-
TGTGCCAGCAGCGGTAGGGGACCTTATGAAGATACGCAGTATTTT
CASSGRGPYEDTQYF
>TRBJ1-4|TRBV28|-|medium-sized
TGTGCCAGCAGTACCGCCAGAGCCTCCGAAAAACTGTTTTTT
CASSTARASEKLFF
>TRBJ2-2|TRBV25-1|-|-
TGTGCCAGCAGTGTCCACCGTGCCGGGGAGCTGTTTTTT
CASSVHRAGELFF
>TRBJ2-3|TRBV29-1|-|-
TGCAGCCATCAGGGGCCATTCACAGATACGCAGTATTTT
CSHQGPFTDTQYF
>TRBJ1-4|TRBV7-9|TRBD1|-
TGTGCCAGCAGTCGGGACAGGGGGCGAACTAATGAAAAACTGTTTTTT
CASSRDRGRTNEKLFF
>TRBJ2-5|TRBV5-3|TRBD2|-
TGTGCCAGAAGCTTCGCCTCCTCTAGCGGGGGGCGGGAGACCCAGTACTTC
CARSFASSSGGRETQYF
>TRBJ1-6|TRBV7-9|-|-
TGTGCCAGCAGCTTAGCTCCCTATAATTCACCCCTCCACTTT
CASSLAPYNSPLHF
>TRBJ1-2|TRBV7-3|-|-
TGTGCCAGCAGCTTAACCGGAGTAATGGATGGCTACACCTTC
CASSLTGVMDGYTF
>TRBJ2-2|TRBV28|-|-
TGTGCCAGCAGCGACCATATGGGGGACACCGGGGAGCTGTTTTTT
CASSDHMGDTGELFF
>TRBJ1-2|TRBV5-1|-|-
TGCGCCAGCAGCCCAAAGACAGGAATAAGCTATGGCTACACCTTC
CASSPKTGISYGYTF
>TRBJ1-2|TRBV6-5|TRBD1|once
TGTGCCAGCAGTCTCCAAGACAGGGGAGAGGGCGGCTACACCTTC
CASSLQDRGEGGYTF
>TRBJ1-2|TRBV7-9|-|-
TGTGCCAGCAGCGAAACGGGAGGCGATGGCTACACCTTC
CASSETGGDGYTF
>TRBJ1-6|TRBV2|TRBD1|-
TGTGCCAGCCTCAGGGGGAGTTCACCCCTCCACTTT
CASLRGSSPLHF
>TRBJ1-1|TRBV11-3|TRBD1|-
TGTGCCAGCAGCTTAGATAACAGGGGGCGGGGTAACACTGAAGCTTTCTTT
CASSLDNRGRGNTEAFF
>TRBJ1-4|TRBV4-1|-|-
TGCGCCAGCAGCCCCGGGTCGACTTTTGAAAAACTGTTTTTT
CASSPGSTFEKLFF
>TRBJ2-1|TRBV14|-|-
TGTGCCAGCAGCCAAGAGGCTGGTAAATGGTTCTTC
CASSQEAGKWFF
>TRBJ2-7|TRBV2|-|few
TGTGCCAGCAATCCGGGACGAAGTAACTCCTACGAGCAGTACTTC
CASNPGRSNSYEQYF
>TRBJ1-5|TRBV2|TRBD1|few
TGTGCCAGCACCGGGACAGGGCTACAGCCCCAGCATTTT
CASTGTGLQPQHF
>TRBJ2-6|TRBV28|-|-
TGTGCCAGCACCCGACAGGTTAGGGTATCTGGGGCCAACGTCCTGACTTTC
CASTRQVRVSGANVLTF
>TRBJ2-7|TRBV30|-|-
TGTGCCTTCTCAACACTAGCATCCTACGAGCAGTACTTC
CAFSTLASYEQYF
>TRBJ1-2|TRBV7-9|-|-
TGTGCCAGCAGCTTAACAGCGGGGCAGGTCTATGGCTACACCTTC
CASSLTAGQVYGYTF
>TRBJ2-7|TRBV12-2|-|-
TGTGCAAGTCGCCGCCCAGGGGCCCCCCACCTACGGGAGCAGTACTTC
CASRRPGAPHLREQYF
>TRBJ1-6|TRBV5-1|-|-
TGCGCCAGCAGCTTGGCGCTGGGAGCTAATTCACCCCTCCACTTT
CASSLALGANSPLHF
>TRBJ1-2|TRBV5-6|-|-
TGTGCCAGCAGCTTGGTTGAGGTTCCCTATGGCTACACCTTC
CASSLVEVPYGYTF
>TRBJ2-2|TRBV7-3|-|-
TGTGCCAGCAGCTCAACCGGTAGCGGCACCGGGGAGCTGTTTTTT
CASSSTGSGTGELFF
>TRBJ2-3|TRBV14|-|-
TGTGCCAGCAGCCAAGATTGGCGAACAGATACGCAGTATTTT
CASSQDWRTDTQYF
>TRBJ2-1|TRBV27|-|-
TGTGCCAGCAGCCCGGCGGGTGACACTTCCTACAATGAGCAGTTCTTC
CASSPAGDTSYNEQFF
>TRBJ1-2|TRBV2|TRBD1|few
TGTGCCAGTAAACGACAGGGGGTTGATGGCTACACCTTC
CASKRQGVDGYTF
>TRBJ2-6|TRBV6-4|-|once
TGTGCTAGCTCTATCATTCCTGGGGCCAACGTCCTGACTTTC
CASSIIPGANVLTF
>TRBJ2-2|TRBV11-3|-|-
TGTGCCAGCAGCTTAGATCGGCAGAACACCGGGGAGCTGTTTTTT
CASSLDRQNTGELFF
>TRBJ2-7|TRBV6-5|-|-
TGTGCCAGCAGTTACTCGAAACAGCCAAAGGGATACGAGCAGTACTTC
CASSYSKQPKGYEQYF
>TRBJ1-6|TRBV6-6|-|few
TGTGCCAGCAACCGCGGGAATAATTCACCCCTCCACTTT
CASNRGNNSPLHF
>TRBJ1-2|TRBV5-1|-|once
TGCGCCAGCAGCTTGGAAGGGGGGACCAACTATGGCTACACCTTC
CASSLEGGTNYGYTF
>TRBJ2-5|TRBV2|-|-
TGTGCCAGCAGCGAACAGTCTTTCAAAGAGACCCAGTACTTC
CASSEQSFKETQYF
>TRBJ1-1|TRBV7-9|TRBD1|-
TGTGCCAGCACCGGGCAGGGGGGAACTGAAGCTTTCTTT
CASTGQGGTEAFF
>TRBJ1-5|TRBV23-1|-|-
TGCGCCAGCAGTCAACTCCTTAGACCGTCCCACACGGGGCCCCAGCATTTT
CASSQLLRPSHTGPQHF
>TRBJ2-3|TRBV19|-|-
TGTGCCAGTAAGCGAGGGATAAGCACAGATACGCAGTATTTT
CASKRGISTDTQYF